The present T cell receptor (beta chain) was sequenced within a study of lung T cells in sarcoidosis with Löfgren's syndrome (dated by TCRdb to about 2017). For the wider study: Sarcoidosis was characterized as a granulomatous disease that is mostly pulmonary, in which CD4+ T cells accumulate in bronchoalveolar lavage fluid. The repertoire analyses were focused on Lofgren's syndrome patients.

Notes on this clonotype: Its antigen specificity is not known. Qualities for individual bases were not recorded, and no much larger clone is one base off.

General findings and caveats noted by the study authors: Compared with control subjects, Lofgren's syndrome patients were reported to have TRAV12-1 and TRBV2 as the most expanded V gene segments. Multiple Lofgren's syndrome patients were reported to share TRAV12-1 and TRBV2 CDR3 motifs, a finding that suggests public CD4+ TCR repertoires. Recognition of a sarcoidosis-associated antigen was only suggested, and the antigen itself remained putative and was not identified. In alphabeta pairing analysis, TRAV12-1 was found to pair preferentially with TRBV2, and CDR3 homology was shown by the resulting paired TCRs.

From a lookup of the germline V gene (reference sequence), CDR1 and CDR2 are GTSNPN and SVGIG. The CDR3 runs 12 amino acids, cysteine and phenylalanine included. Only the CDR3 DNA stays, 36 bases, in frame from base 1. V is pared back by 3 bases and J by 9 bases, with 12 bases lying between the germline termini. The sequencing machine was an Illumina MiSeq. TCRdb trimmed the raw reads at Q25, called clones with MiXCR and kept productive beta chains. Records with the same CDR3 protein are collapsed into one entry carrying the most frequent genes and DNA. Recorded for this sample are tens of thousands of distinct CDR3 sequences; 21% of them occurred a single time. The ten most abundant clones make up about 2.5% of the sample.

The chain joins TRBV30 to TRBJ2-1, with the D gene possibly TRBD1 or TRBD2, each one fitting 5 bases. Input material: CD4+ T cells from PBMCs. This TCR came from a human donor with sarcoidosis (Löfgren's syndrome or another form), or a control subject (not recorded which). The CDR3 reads CAWRSGAPEQFF. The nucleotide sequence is TGTGCCTGGAGATCCGGGGCACCTGAGCAGTTCTTC.